The clone carrying this T cell receptor beta chain was picked up a small number of times. As yet, its antigen is unknown. Germline CDR1 and CDR2: SGDLS and YYNGEE. The CDR3 is 16 residues long. Trimming shortened V by 0 bases and J by 1 base, and 13 bases separated the two germline ends. This specimen belongs to a study of cytomegalovirus exposure and HLA in healthy donors. Study background: Genetic ancestry analysis placed about 84% of the 300 to 400 donors that were genotyped in the Caucasian-associated cluster.

A multiplex PCR was run with 60 Vbeta primers and 13 Jbeta primers. The table came from immunoSEQ multiplex PCR; TCRdb's copy has only in-frame clones and leaves some out. Among 99,000 or so clones listed, 13% to 15% were seen once. Study conclusions and caveats: Later analysis revealed greater clonal expansion in HLA-associated TCR beta chains than in equally common others. Earlier results showed most TCR beta V segments being productive about 87% or about 30% of the time.

The chain recombines TRBV9 with TRBJ1-2, with unresolved D. This receptor was identified in a female donor in good health and CMV-seronegative. Specimen: PBMCs. As DNA, the CDR3 is TGTGCCAGCAGCGTAGCTGGGCAGGCGATTAACTATGGCTACACCTTC. This gives the protein CASSVAGQAINYGYTF.